This T cell receptor beta chain was captured by sequencing in a study of regulatory T cells in long-lasting Graves disease. General study results and limits: The study found TRBV28, TRBJ1-2 and TRBJ2-5 favored in persistent disease. Accuracy may have suffered from the small sample size.

Arm-PCR with iRepertoire HTBI primers amplified the CDR3 regions for these TCR beta libraries. The authors' processing: In the combined samples, 50 to 75 TRBV and more than twelve TRBJ segments were identified. TCRdb fed the multiplex PCR reads into MiXCR, producing one record per CDR3 protein. The authors' filters were not applied to this entry. The sample records around 320,000 distinct CDR3 sequences, over 15% being singletons. Time point of the sample: newly diagnosed GD, antithyroid drugs for less than 3 months. The TCR library was made from RNA that had been extracted from PBMCs in TRIzol. This clonotype was found many times. Its antigen is not known. J lost 0 bases, V lost 1 base, and 9 bases had no gene match. Germline loops: CDR1 DFQATT, CDR2 SNEGSKA (reference sequence). The length of the CDR3 is 17 residues. The same specimen was also included in a second study, on T cells in Graves' hyperthyroidism and ophthalmopathy. That source notes: When the TCR CDR3 underwent first-round RT-PCR, the HTBI primer set was used.

The sequences come from peripheral blood mononuclear cells (PBMCs), collected at new diagnosis, from a patient treated with antithyroid drugs. V is TRBV20-1 and J is TRBJ1-1; 9 bases agree with TRBD1. The origin of this receptor is a man aged 35-49 years with Graves disease. The CDR3 is CSARVSPGQGMNTEAFF. DNA of the CDR3: TGCAGTGCTAGAGTCTCTCCGGGACAGGGAATGAACACTGAAGCTTTCTTT.